This T cell receptor (beta chain) was sequenced during a study of shared clonotypes between healthy human individuals. A word on this clone: Its antigen is unknown.

Some clones are missing from TCRdb's copy, which holds only in-frame ones; the method was immunoSEQ multiplex PCR. This sample carries a few million clones, roughly 92% of them seen once, and the ten largest clones take 0.11% to 0.15%. Study-level points and caveats: Inspection by rarefaction showed sorted-subset sequencing to be incomplete despite large depth.

What was sequenced was naive CD4+ T cells sorted from blood. Subset of the sample: CD45RA+ positively selected. The source of this sequence is a man aged 18 to 29 in good health.

The CDR3 is CASSYQGAASEAFF. The CDR3 nucleotides read TGTGCCAGCAGTTACCAGGGGGCAGCAAGTGAAGCTTTCTTT. The genes are TRBV6-5 and TRBJ1-1; TRBD1 matches at 8 bases. There are 14 residues in the CDR3. From germline, CDR1 is MNHEY and CDR2 SVGAGI. J was trimmed by 7 bases and V by 2 bases; bases with no gene match: 6.